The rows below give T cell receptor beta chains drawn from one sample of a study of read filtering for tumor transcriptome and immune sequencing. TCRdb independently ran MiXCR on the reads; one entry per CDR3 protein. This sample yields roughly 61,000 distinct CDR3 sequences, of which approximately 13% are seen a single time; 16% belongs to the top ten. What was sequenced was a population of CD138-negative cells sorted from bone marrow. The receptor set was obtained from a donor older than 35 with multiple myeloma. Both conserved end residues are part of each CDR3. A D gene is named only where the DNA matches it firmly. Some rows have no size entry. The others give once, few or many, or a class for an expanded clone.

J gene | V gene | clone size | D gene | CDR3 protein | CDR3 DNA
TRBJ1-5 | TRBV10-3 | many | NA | CAISINSNQPQHF | TGTGCCATCAGCATCAATAGCAATCAGCCCCAGCATTTT
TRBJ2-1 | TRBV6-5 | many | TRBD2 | CASSFGLAVYEQFF | TGTGCCAGCAGTTTCGGACTAGCGGTTTATGAGCAGTTCTTC
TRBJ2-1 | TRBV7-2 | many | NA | CASSFDRSPYNEQFF | TGTGCCAGCAGCTTCGACAGGAGCCCCTACAATGAGCAGTTCTTC
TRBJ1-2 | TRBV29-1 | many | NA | CSVGLGLGYGYTF | TGCAGCGTTGGTCTGGGTTTGGGCTATGGCTACACCTTC
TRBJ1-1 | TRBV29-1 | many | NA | CSVQKGGNTEAFF | TGCAGCGTTCAAAAGGGCGGGAACACTGAAGCTTTCTTT
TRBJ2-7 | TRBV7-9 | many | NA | CASSLARAYEQYF | TGTGCCAGCAGCTTAGCCAGAGCCTACGAGCAGTACTTC
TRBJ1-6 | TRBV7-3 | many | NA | CASSLQGHGNSPLHF | TGTGCCAGCAGCTTACAGGGCCATGGTAATTCACCCCTCCACTTT
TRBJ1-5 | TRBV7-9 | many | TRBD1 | CASSPGQGAGQPQHF | TGTGCCAGCAGCCCGGGACAGGGGGCCGGTCAGCCCCAGCATTTT
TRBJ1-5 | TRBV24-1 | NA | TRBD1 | CATGARAQGEPQHF | TGTGCCACCGGTGCAAGGGCCCAGGGGGAGCCCCAGCATTTT
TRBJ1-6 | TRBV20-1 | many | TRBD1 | CSARRQGAWYSPLHF | TGCAGTGCTAGACGACAGGGGGCTTGGTATTCACCCCTCCACTTT
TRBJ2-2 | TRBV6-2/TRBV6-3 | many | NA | CASSDGPFANTGELFF | TGTGCCAGCAGTGACGGGCCATTCGCGAACACCGGGGAGCTGTTTTTT
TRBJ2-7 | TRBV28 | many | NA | CASSLIGPGPTYEQYF | TGTGCCAGCAGTTTAATAGGACCGGGGCCGACCTACGAGCAGTACTTC
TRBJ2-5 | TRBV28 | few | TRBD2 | CASTLERGGRRWTQYF | TGTGCCAGCACTTTGGAGCGGGGGGGCCGTAGGTGGACCCAGTACTTC
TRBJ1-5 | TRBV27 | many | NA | CASSSNPGVKPQHF | TGTGCCAGCAGTTCCAACCCAGGGGTGAAGCCCCAGCATTTT
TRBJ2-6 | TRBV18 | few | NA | CASSPGDSGANVLTF | TGTGCCAGCTCACCGGGGGATTCCGGGGCCAACGTCCTGACTTTC
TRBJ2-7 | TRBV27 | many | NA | CASRRTRGTAIYEQYF | TGTGCCAGCAGAAGGACGAGGGGAACCGCCATATACGAGCAGTACTTC
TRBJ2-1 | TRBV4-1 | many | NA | CASSQSFSSKRGLQQFF | TGCGCCAGCAGCCAATCATTTTCGTCTAAGAGGGGTCTTCAGCAGTTCTTC
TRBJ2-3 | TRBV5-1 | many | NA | CASRSDTDTQYF | TGCGCCAGCAGGTCGGACACAGATACGCAGTATTTT
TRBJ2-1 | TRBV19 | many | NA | CASSIEVSGNEQFF | TGTGCCAGTAGTATCGAAGTTTCCGGCAATGAGCAGTTCTTC
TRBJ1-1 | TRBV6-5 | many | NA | CASSPPGRNTEAFF | TGTGCCAGCAGTCCCCCGGGACGGAACACTGAAGCTTTCTTT
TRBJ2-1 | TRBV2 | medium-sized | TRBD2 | CAVKAASGTNEQFF | TGTGCCGTCAAGGCGGCTAGCGGGACCAATGAGCAGTTCTTC
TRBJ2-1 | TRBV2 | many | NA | CASRADSNEQFF | TGTGCCAGCAGGGCGGATAGCAATGAGCAGTTCTTC
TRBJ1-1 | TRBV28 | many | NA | CASSYMTSMNTEAFF | TGTGCCAGCAGTTACATGACAAGCATGAACACTGAAGCTTTCTTT
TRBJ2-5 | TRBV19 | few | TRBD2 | CASRTSGAETQYF | TGTGCCAGTAGAACTAGCGGTGCGGAGACCCAGTACTTC
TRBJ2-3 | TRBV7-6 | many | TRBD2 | CASSLESGRTTDTQYF | TGTGCCAGCAGCTTAGAGAGCGGGAGGACCACAGATACGCAGTATTTT
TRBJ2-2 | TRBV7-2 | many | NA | CATQRQRFTGELFF | TGTGCCACCCAAAGACAGCGTTTCACCGGGGAGCTGTTTTTT
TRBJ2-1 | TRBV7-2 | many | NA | CASSTVSANEQFF | TGTGCCAGCAGCACAGTCTCGGCCAATGAGCAGTTCTTC
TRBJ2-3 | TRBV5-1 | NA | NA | CASSRSGADTQYF | TGCGCCAGCAGCCGGAGCGGCGCAGATACGCAGTATTTT
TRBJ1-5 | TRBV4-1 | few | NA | CASSRSELRGNQPQHF | TGCGCCAGCAGCCGTTCAGAGCTGAGAGGCAATCAGCCCCAGCATTTT
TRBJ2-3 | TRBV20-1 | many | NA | CSAREPVAGDTQYF | TGCAGTGCTAGAGAGCCGGTGGCCGGGGATACGCAGTATTTT
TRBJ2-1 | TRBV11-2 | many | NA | CASRAYNEQFF | TGTGCCAGCAGGGCTTACAATGAGCAGTTCTTC
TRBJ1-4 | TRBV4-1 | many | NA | CASSQKDSGEKLFF | TGCGCCAGCAGCCAAAAGGACAGTGGTGAAAAACTGTTTTTT
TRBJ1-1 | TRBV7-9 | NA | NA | CASSPTARGSNTEAFF | TGTGCCAGCAGCCCCACGGCCAGGGGCTCGAACACTGAAGCTTTCTTT
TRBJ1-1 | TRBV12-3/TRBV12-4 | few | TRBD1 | CARSLADRGAFF | TGCGCCAGGAGTTTAGCCGACAGGGGGGCTTTCTTT
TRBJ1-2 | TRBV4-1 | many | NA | CASSQVSANYGYTF | TGCGCCAGCAGCCAAGTGTCGGCTAACTATGGCTACACCTTC
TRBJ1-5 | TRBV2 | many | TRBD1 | CASSQQGAGGNQPQHF | TGTGCCAGCAGTCAACAGGGGGCGGGAGGCAATCAGCCCCAGCATTTT
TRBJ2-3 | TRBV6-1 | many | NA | CASPGLGSTDTQYF | TGTGCCAGCCCCGGGCTGGGGAGCACAGATACGCAGTATTTT
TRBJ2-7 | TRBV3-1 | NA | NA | CASSQAGRGSYEQYF | TGTGCCAGCAGCCAAGCGGGACGGGGCTCCTACGAGCAGTACTTC
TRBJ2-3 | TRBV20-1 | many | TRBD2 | CSARISSGGALDTQYF | TGCAGTGCTAGAATCTCAAGCGGGGGGGCATTAGATACGCAGTATTTT
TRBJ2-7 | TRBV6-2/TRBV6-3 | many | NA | CASSLSGPRYEQYF | TGTGCCAGCAGCTTATCCGGGCCTCGCTACGAGCAGTACTTC
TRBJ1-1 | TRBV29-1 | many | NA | CSVESGGGEAFF | TGCAGCGTTGAATCCGGGGGCGGTGAAGCTTTCTTT
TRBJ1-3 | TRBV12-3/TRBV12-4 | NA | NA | CASRETASGNTIYF | TGTGCCAGCAGGGAGACAGCCTCTGGAAACACCATATATTTT
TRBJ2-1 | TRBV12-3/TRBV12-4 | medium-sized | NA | CASSLIRVAPNEQFF | TGTGCCAGCAGTCTGATTAGAGTAGCTCCCAATGAGCAGTTCTTC
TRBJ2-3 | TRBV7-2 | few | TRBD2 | CASSPGGVKDTQYF | TGTGCCAGCAGCCCGGGGGGGGTAAAAGATACGCAGTATTTT
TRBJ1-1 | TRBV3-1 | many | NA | CASSRPSGQEAFF | TGTGCCAGCAGCCGCCCCTCCGGACAGGAAGCTTTCTTT
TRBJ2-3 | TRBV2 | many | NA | CAGRQVLGTDTQYF | TGTGCCGGACGACAGGTGCTTGGCACAGATACGCAGTATTTT
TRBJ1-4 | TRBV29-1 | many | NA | CSVGIFATNEKLFF | TGCAGCGTTGGGATCTTTGCAACTAATGAAAAACTGTTTTTT
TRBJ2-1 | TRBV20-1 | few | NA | CSANVPGRGTEQFF | TGCAGTGCCAATGTCCCGGGACGCGGCACTGAGCAGTTCTTC
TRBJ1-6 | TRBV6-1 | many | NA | CASYLLKGGSYNSPLHF | TGTGCCAGCTATCTCTTGAAAGGGGGCTCCTATAATTCACCCCTCCACTTT
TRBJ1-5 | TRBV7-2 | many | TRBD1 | CASSLGPGRGNQPQHF | TGTGCCAGCAGCTTAGGTCCGGGCAGGGGGAATCAGCCCCAGCATTTT
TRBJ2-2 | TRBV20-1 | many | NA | CSARQIQGTGELFF | TGCAGTGCCCGCCAGATACAGGGCACCGGGGAGCTGTTTTTT
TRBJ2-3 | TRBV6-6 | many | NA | CASRTTDTQYF | TGTGCCAGCAGGACCACAGATACGCAGTATTTT
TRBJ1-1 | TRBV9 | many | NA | CASSVGSNTEAFF | TGTGCCAGCAGCGTAGGGTCGAACACTGAAGCTTTCTTT
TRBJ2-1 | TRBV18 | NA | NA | CASSPPDSLTYSEQFF | TGTGCCAGCTCACCGCCTGACAGCCTCACCTACAGTGAGCAGTTCTTC
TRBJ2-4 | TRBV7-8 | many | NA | CASSLGVTAGGKNIQYF | TGTGCCAGCAGCTTAGGTGTAACAGCCGGGGGAAAAAACATTCAGTACTTC